This TCR beta chain was found in a study of tumor-infiltrating lymphocytes in glioblastoma multiforme. Points from the study as a whole: No surface-marker sorting into functional T cell subtypes was done.

Three nested ARM-PCR rounds with V-beta and C-beta primers built TCRB libraries. Input was around 0.5 ug total RNA, reverse-transcribed with a C-beta primer. Unique molecular identifiers were not described for the libraries. A single record per CDR3 protein comes from TCRdb applying MiXCR to the multiplex PCR reads. In the table there are about 32,000 distinct CDR3 sequences, 60% to 65% of which are singletons. The CDR3 spans 17 amino acids, including both terminal residues. In its sample, this clonotype was seen a few times. Its antigen is currently unknown. Since no conserved phenylalanine or tryptophan closes the CDR3, a read error is the likely cause. The DNA is left out, because the CDR3 cannot be placed on it with certainty; the CDR3 is given as TCRdb lists it.

The chain links TRBV12-2 to TRBJ2-7; no check of the table's D call, TRBD1, against the DNA was made. TRBV12-2 is a recognized pseudogene. Sequenced: brain tumor tissue. The sequence came from a male donor with glioblastoma. CDR3 sequence reads: CASRLSQEGTGAYEQYL.